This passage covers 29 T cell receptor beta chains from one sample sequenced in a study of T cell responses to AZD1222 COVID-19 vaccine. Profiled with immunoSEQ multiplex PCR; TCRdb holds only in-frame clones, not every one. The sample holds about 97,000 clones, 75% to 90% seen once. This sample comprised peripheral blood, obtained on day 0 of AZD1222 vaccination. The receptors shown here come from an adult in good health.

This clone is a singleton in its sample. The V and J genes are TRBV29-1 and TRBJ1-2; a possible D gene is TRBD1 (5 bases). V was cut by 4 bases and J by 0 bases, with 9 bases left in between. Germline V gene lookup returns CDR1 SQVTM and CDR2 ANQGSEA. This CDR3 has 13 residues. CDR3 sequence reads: CSVVTGTNYGYTF. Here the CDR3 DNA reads TGCAGCGTTGTAACAGGCACTAACTATGGCTACACCTTC.

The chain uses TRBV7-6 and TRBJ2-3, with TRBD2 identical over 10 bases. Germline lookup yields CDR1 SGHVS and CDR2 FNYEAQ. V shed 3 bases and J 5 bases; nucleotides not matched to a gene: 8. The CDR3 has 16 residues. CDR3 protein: CASSFFLAGVVDTQYF. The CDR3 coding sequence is TGTGCCAGCAGCTTTTTCCTAGCGGGAGTGGTAGATACGCAGTATTTT.

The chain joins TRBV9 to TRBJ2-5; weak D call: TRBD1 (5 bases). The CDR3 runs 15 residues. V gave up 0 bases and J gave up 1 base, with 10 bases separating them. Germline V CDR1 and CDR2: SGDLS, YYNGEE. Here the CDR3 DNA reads TGTGCCAGCAGCGTAGTGGGGCTTATCCAAGAGACCCAGTACTTC. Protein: CASSVVGLIQETQYF.

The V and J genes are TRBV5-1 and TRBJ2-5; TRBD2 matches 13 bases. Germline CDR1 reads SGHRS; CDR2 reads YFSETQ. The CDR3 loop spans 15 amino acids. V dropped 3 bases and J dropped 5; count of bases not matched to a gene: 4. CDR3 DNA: TGCGCCAGCAGCTCCGGGACTAGCGGGATGGAGACCCAGTACTTC. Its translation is CASSSGTSGMETQYF. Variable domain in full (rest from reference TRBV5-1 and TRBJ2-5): KAGVTQTPRYLIKTRGQQVTLSCSPISGHRSVSWYQQTPGQGLQFLFEYFSETQRNKGNFPGRFSGRQFSNSRSEMNVSTLELGDSALYLCASSSGTSGMETQYFGPGTRLLVL.

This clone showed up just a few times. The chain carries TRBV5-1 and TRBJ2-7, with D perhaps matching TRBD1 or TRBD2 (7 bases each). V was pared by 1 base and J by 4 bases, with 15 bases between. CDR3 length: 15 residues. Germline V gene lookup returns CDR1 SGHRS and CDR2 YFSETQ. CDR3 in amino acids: CASSLLAGGEYEQYF. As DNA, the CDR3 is TGCGCCAGCAGCTTGTTAGCAGGGGGGGAATACGAGCAGTACTTC.

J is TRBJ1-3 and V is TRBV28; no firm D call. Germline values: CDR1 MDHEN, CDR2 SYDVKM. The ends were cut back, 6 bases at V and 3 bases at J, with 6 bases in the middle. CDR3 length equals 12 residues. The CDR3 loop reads CASRTFGNTIYF. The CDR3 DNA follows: TGTGCCAGCAGGACCTTTGGAAACACCATATATTTT.

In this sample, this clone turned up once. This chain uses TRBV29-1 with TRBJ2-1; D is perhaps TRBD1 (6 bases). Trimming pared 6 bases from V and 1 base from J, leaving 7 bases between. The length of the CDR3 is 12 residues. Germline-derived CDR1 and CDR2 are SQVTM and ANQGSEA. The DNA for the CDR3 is TGCAGCGTGACAGGTTCCTACAATGAGCAGTTCTTC. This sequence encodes CSVTGSYNEQFF.

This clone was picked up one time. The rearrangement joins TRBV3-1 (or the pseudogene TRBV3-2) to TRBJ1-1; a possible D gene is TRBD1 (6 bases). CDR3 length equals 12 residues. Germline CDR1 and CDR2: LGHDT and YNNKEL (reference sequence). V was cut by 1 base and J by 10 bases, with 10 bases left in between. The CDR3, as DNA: TGTGCCAGCAGCCAAGGGGGGGCAGTAGCTTTCTTT. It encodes CASSQGGAVAFF.

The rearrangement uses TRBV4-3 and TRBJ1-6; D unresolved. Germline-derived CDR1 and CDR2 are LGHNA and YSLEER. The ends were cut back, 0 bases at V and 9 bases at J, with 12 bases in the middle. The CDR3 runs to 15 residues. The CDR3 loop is CASSQETGMASPLHF. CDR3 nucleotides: TGCGCCAGCAGCCAAGAAACGGGTATGGCTTCACCCCTCCACTTT.

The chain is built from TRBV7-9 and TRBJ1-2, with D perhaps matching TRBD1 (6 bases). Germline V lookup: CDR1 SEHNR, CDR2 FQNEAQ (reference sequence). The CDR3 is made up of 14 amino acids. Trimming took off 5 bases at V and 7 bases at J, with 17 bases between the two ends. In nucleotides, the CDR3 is TGTGCCAGCAGCCGTGCGGGGGCGTTCTCTGGCTACACCTTC. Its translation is CASSRAGAFSGYTF. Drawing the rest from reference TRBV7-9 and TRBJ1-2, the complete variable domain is DTGVSQNPRHKITKRGQNVTFRCDPISEHNRLYWYRQTLGQGPEFLTYFQNEAQLEKSRLLSDRFSAERPKGSFSTLEIQRTEQGDSAMYLCASSRAGAFSGYTFGSGTRLTVV.

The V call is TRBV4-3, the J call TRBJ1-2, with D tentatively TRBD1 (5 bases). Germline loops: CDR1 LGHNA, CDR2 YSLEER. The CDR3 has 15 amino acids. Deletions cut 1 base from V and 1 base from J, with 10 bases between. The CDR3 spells CASSQGKGFNYGYTF. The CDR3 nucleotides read TGCGCCAGCAGCCAAGGAAAGGGGTTTAACTATGGCTACACCTTC.

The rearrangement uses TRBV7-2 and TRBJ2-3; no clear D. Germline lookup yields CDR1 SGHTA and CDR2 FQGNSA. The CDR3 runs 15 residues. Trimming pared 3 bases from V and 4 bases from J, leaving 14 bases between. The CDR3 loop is CASSFGRGLSDTQYF. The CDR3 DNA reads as TGTGCCAGCAGCTTTGGCAGAGGCCTCTCAGATACGCAGTATTTT.

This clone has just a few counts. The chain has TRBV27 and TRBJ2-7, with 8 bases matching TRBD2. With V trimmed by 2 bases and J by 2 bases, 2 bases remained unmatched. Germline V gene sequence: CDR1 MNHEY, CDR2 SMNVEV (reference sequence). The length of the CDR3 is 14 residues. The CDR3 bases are TGTGCCAGCAGTTTACGGGAGGGCCCCTACGAGCAGTACTTC. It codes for CASSLREGPYEQYF.

In DNA, the CDR3 is TGTGCCAGCATTCCGGACAGCTCTGGAAACACCATATATTTT. Its translation: CASIPDSSGNTIYF. This chain links TRBV2 with TRBJ1-3; D is possibly TRBD1 (6 bases). The V and J ends lost 7 bases and 0 bases respectively, with 10 bases between them. This CDR3 contains 14 residues. CDR1 is SNHLY, CDR2 FYNNEI, per germline.

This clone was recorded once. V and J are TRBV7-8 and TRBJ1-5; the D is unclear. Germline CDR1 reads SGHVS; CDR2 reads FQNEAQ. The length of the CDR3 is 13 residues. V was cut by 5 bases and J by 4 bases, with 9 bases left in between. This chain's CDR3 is CASSVTRNQPQHF. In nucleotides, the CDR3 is TGTGCCAGCAGCGTCACAAGGAATCAGCCCCAGCATTTT.

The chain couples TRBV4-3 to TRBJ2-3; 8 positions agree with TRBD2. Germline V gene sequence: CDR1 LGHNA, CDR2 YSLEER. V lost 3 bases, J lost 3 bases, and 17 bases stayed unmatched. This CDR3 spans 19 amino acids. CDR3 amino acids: CASSQLPVEAGAGTDTQYF. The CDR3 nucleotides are TGCGCCAGCAGCCAGCTCCCCGTGGAAGCGGGGGCTGGGACAGATACGCAGTATTTT.

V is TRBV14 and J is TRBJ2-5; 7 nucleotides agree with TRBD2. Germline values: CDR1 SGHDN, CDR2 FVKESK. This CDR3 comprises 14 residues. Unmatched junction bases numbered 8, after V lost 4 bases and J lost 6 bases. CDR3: CASSRLGGVKTQYF. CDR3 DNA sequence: TGTGCCAGCAGCCGGCTGGGGGGGGTAAAGACCCAGTACTTC.

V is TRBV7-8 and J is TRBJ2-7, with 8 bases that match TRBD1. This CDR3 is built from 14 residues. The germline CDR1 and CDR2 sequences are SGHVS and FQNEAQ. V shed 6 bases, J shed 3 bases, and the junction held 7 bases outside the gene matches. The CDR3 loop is CASRRYRGDYEQYF. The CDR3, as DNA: TGTGCCAGCAGGCGGTACAGGGGGGACTACGAGCAGTACTTC.

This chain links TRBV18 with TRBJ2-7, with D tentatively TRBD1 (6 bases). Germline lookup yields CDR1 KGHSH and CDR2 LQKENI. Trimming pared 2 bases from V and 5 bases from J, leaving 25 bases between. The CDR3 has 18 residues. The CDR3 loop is CASSPGVFRLGGVHEQYF. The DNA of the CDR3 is TGTGCCAGCTCACCAGGGGTGTTTCGGCTAGGGGGAGTACACGAGCAGTACTTC.

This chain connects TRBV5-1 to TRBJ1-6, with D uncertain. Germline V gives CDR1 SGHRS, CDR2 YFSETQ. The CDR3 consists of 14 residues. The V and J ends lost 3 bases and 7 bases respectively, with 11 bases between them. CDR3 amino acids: CASSSGYGNSPLHF. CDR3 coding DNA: TGCGCCAGCAGCTCGGGCTACGGGAATTCACCCCTCCACTTT.

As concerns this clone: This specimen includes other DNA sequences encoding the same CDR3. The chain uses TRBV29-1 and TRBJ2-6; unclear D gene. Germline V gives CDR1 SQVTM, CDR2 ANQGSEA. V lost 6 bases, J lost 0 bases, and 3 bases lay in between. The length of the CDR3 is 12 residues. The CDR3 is CSVDSGANVLTF. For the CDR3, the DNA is TGCAGCGTAGACTCTGGGGCCAACGTCCTGACTTTC.

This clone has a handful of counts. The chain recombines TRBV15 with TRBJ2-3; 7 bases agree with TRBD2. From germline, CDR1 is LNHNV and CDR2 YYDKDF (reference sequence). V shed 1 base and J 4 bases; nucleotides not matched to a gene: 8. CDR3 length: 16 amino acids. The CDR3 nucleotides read TGTGCCACCAGCAGAGGGAATAGCGGGTTTGCAGATACGCAGTATTTT. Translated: CATSRGNSGFADTQYF. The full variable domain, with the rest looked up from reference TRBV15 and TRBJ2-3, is DAMVIQNPRYQVTQFGKPVTLSCSQTLNHNVMYWYQQKSSQAPKLLFHYYDKDFNNEADTPDNFQSRRPNTSFCFLDIRSPGLGDTAMYLCATSRGNSGFADTQYFGPGTRLTVL.

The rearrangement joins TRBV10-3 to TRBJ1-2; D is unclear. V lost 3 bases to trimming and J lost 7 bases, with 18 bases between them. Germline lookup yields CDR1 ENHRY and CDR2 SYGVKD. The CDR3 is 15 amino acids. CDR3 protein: CAISDQRQDLGGYTF. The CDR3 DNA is TGTGCCATCAGTGACCAGAGACAAGACCTAGGTGGCTACACCTTC.

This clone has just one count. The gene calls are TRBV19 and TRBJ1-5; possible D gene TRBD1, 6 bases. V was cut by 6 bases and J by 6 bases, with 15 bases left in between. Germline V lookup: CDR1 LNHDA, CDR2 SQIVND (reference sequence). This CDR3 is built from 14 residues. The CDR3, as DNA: TGTGCCAGTAGCGGGGGGGGCGCGGGTCAGCCCCAGCATTTT. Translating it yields CASSGGGAGQPQHF.

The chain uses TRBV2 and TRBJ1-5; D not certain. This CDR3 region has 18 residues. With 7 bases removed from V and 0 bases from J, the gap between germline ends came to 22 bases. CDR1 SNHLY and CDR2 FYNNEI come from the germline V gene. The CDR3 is CASTTAMRKEYSNQPQHF. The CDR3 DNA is TGTGCCAGCACAACGGCCATGCGGAAAGAGTATAGCAATCAGCCCCAGCATTTT.

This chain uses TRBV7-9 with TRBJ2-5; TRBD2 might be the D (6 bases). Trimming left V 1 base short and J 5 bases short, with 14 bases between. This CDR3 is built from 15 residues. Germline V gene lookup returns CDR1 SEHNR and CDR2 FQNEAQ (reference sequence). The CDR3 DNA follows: TGTGCCAGCAGCTTAGGCGGGGTGGAGAGCGAGACCCAGTACTTC. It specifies CASSLGGVESETQYF.

This chain's CDR3 is CASTSGTDNSPLHF. The CDR3 coding sequence is TGTGCCAGCACTTCCGGGACGGACAATTCACCCCTCCACTTT. The chain links TRBV7-9 to TRBJ1-6; D might be TRBD1 (5 bases). The germline V gene encodes CDR1 SEHNR and CDR2 FQNEAQ (reference sequence). The length of the CDR3 is 14 residues. The germline V and J ends were trimmed by 7 bases and 7 bases, with 14 bases remaining between them.

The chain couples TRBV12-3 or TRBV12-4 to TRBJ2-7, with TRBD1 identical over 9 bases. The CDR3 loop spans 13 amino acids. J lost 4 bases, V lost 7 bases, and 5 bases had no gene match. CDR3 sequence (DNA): TGTGCCAGCAACAGACAGGGGGGATACGAGCAGTACTTC. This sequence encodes CASNRQGGYEQYF.

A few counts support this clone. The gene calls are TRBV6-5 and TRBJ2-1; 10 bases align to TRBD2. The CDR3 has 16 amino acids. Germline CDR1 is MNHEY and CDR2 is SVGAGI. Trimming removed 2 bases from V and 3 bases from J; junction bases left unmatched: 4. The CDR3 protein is CASSYPLAGGYNEQFF. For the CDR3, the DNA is TGTGCCAGCAGTTACCCGTTAGCGGGAGGCTACAATGAGCAGTTCTTC.